The entry that follows covers one T cell receptor beta chain sequence. Its specificity is not known. Libraries were prepared by immunoSEQ multiplex PCR; TCRdb keeps only in-frame clonotypes and omits some of them. In the table there are 50,000 to 75,000 clones, 90% to 95% of which are singletons. The V gene lost 6 bases and the J gene lost 0 bases, with 6 bases spanning the gap. Germline V gene data show CDR1 as MDHEN and CDR2 as SYDVKM. There are 14 residues in the CDR3. These data are taken from a study of graft-versus-host responses after intestinal transplantation. Overall study context: All recipients got anti-thymocyte globulin induction, then tacrolimus and steroids for approximately three years.

General study findings and limits: Recipient bone marrow held GvH clones, some seen earlier in ileum or blood.

This clonotype was sampled from a human donor who was the organ donor for an intestinal transplant. This rearrangement joins TRBV28 to TRBJ2-6, with D possibly matching TRBD1 (5 bases). This material consisted of unstimulated CD8+ T cells sorted from spleen or lymph node cells, taken before transplant. The CDR3 bases are TGTGCCAGCAGAGACAGCTCTGGGGCCAACGTCCTGACTTTC. The encoded protein is CASRDSSGANVLTF.